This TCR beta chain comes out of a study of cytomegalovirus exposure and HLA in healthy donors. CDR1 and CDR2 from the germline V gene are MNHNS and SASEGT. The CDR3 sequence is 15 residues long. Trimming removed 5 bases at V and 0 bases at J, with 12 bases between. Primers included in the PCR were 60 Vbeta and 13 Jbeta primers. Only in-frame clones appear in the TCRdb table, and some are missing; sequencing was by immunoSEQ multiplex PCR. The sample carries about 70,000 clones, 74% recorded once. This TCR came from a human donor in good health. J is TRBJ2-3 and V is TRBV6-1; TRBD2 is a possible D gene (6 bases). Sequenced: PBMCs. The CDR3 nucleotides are TGTGCCAGCAGTCGGGACTTACCTAGCACAGATACGCAGTATTTT. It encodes CASSRDLPSTDTQYF.